One sample yielded the 18 T cell receptor beta chains listed below, sequenced in a study of T cell responses to AZD1222 COVID-19 vaccine. Assay: immunoSEQ multiplex PCR; the TCRdb copy retains only in-frame clones and omits some. This table has more than 150,000 clones, roughly 94% appearing once. The source was peripheral blood, collected 28 days after the second AZD1222 dose. These receptors were obtained from an adult who received the AZD1222 COVID-19 vaccine.

The V gene is TRBV7-2, the J gene TRBJ2-7; a weak D match, TRBD2 (6 bases). There are 15 residues in the CDR3. The V and J ends lost 1 base and 7 bases respectively, with 17 bases between them. The germline CDR1 and CDR2 sequences are SGHTA and FQGNSA. The CDR3 nucleotides read TGTGCCAGCAGCTTAGTAGGGTACCAGGCGGGAGAGCAGTACTTC. This encodes CASSLVGYQAGEQYF. Based on the CDR3 plus reference TRBV7-2 and TRBJ2-7, the full variable domain is GAGVSQSPSNKVTEKGKDVELRCDPISGHTALYWYRQSLGQGLEFLIYFQGNSAPDKSGLPSDRFSAERTGGSVSTLTIQRTQQEDSAVYLCASSLVGYQAGEQYFGPGTRLTVT.

The V call is TRBV23-1, the J call TRBJ2-5, with 8 bases matching TRBD2. TRBV23-1 has ORF status, its function being uncertain. V shed 4 bases, J shed 4 bases, and the junction held 5 bases outside the gene matches. The CDR3 has 14 amino acids. CDR3 sequence: CASSRLRGGETQYF. CDR3 DNA: TGCGCCAGCAGTCGTCTTCGGGGGGGAGAGACCCAGTACTTC.

The V and J genes are TRBV19 and TRBJ1-4; no clear D gene. The CDR3 has 13 amino acids. Germline V gene lookup returns CDR1 LNHDA and CDR2 SQIVND (reference sequence). V was shortened by 3 bases and J by 3 bases, with 5 bases between the two germline ends. CDR3 DNA sequence: TGTGCCAGTAGTATTGGCCCTAATGAAAAACTGTTTTTT. This gives the protein CASSIGPNEKLFF.

The chain uses TRBV2 and TRBJ2-7, with D possibly matching TRBD1 (6 bases). V lost 10 bases and J lost 7, with 23 bases in between. CDR1 and CDR2 from the germline V gene are SNHLY and FYNNEI. This CDR3 is 14 amino acids long. The CDR3 sequence is CAIIPRGGSREQYF. The CDR3 DNA sequence: TGTGCCATCATTCCCCGAGGGGGTTCGCGGGAGCAGTACTTC. The full variable domain, rest sourced from reference TRBV2 and TRBJ2-7, is EPEVTQTPSHQVTQMGQEVILRCVPISNHLYFYWYRQILGQKVEFLVSFYNNEISEKSEIFDDQFSVERPDGSNFTLKIRSTKLEDSAMYFCAIIPRGGSREQYFGPGTRLTVT.

This sequence joins TRBV30 and TRBJ2-3; no definite D call. The CDR3 has 11 residues. Germline V gene lookup returns CDR1 GTSNPN and CDR2 SVGIG (reference sequence). Trimming left V 4 bases short and J 6 bases short, with 8 bases between. CDR3 in DNA: TGTGCCTGGACATGGGCGGATACGCAGTATTTT. Its protein product is CAWTWADTQYF.

The V gene is TRBV11-3, the J gene TRBJ2-3; TRBD1 agrees at 12 bases. V dropped 4 bases and J dropped 2; count of bases not matched to a gene: 4. Germline V gene data show CDR1 as SGHNT and CDR2 as YENEEA. The CDR3 is made up of 16 amino acids. This CDR3 reads CASSWGQGANTDTQYF. The CDR3 DNA sequence: TGTGCCAGCAGCTGGGGACAGGGGGCGAACACAGATACGCAGTATTTT.

V is TRBV4-2 and J is TRBJ1-2; D uncertain. Trimming removed 1 base from V and 4 bases from J, with 7 bases in between. The CDR3 extends over 13 amino acids. Germline V gene lookup returns CDR1 LGHNA and CDR2 YNFKEQ. The CDR3 region is CASSQGESYGYTF. DNA for the CDR3: TGTGCCAGCAGCCAAGGAGAATCCTATGGCTACACCTTC.

This chain joins TRBV9 and TRBJ1-1; 7 bases fit TRBD1. The junction had 6 bases not matched to a gene; V was cut back by 5 bases and J by 2 bases. The CDR3 consists of 14 residues. The germline V gene has CDR1 SGDLS and CDR2 YYNGEE. Here the CDR3 DNA reads TGTGCCAGCAGGAGGGGACAGTACAACACTGAAGCTTTCTTT. Protein: CASRRGQYNTEAFF.

The gene calls are TRBV5-1 and TRBJ2-1, with 10 bases that match TRBD2. Trimming took 0 bases from V and 2 from J; bases not matched to a gene: 2. Germline-derived CDR1 and CDR2 are SGHRS and YFSETQ. This CDR3 contains 16 residues. CDR3 sequence (DNA): TGCGCCAGCAGCTTGGTACTAGCGGGAACCTACAATGAGCAGTTCTTC. Translation gives CASSLVLAGTYNEQFF. The entire variable domain, with the rest obtained from reference TRBV5-1 and TRBJ2-1, is as follows: KAGVTQTPRYLIKTRGQQVTLSCSPISGHRSVSWYQQTPGQGLQFLFEYFSETQRNKGNFPGRFSGRQFSNSRSEMNVSTLELGDSALYLCASSLVLAGTYNEQFFGPGTRLTVL.

The chain recombines TRBV7-7 with TRBJ1-5; D not certain. Germline CDR1 SSHAT, CDR2 FNYEAQ (reference sequence). The germline V and J ends were trimmed by 4 bases and 1 base, with 17 bases remaining between them. The CDR3 covers 17 residues. The CDR3 nucleotides read TGTGCCAGCAGCTCTCGGGCCCCCCCTGGGAGCAATCAGCCCCAGCATTTT. This gives the protein CASSSRAPPGSNQPQHF.

This clone has just a few counts. V is TRBV2 and J is TRBJ1-1; 7 nucleotides align to TRBD1. The germline gives CDR1 SNHLY, CDR2 FYNNEI. Unmatched junction bases numbered 9, after V lost 8 bases and J lost 6 bases. The CDR3 is 13 amino acids. DNA of the CDR3: TGTGCCAGCGATCGCCAGGGGGTGGCTGAAGCTTTCTTT. Amino acid sequence: CASDRQGVAEAFF.

The chain links TRBV4-2 to TRBJ2-6; the D gene is possibly TRBD2 (6 bases). Trimming removed 2 bases at V and 0 bases at J, with 23 bases between. The CDR3 covers 21 residues. Germline CDR1 and CDR2: LGHNA and YNFKEQ. The CDR3 region is CASSQTFVTSRFASGANVLTF. CDR3 sequence (DNA): TGTGCCAGCAGCCAAACCTTTGTGACTAGTAGGTTTGCCTCTGGGGCCAACGTCCTGACTTTC.

In its sample, this clone was seen once. The chain recombines TRBV19 with TRBJ1-5; D ambiguous. This CDR3 spans 14 amino acids. Between the trimmed V and J ends, which lost 4 bases and 6 bases, there was a span of 13 bases. Germline V lookup: CDR1 LNHDA, CDR2 SQIVND (reference sequence). Written as DNA, the CDR3 is TGTGCCAGTAGTACCCCCGGGAGAGTTCAGCCCCAGCATTTT. It codes for CASSTPGRVQPQHF.

CDR3 coding DNA: TGTGCCAGCAGCTTAGATCCGAGGGTTGGAGCTTTCTTT. Amino acids: CASSLDPRVGAFF. The rearrangement links TRBV11-2 to TRBJ1-1; no definite D call. V lost 0 bases, J lost 10 bases, and 12 bases lay in between. The V gene's germline CDR1 is SGHAT and CDR2 FQNNGV. The CDR3 runs to 13 residues. Complete variable domain (other parts from reference TRBV11-2 and TRBJ1-1): EAGVAQSPRYKIIEKRQSVAFWCNPISGHATLYWYQQILGQGPKLLIQFQNNGVVDDSQLPKDRFSAERLKGVDSTLKIQPAKLEDSAVYLCASSLDPRVGAFFGQGTRLTVV.

CDR3 coding DNA: TGTGCCAGCAGTTTAGGACAGTCCTACGAGCAGTACTTC. This codes for CASSLGQSYEQYF. J is TRBJ2-7 and V is TRBV27; D may be TRBD1 (6 bases). The germline gives CDR1 MNHEY, CDR2 SMNVEV (reference sequence). Trimming took 2 bases from V and 1 from J, leaving 6 bases between them. The CDR3 runs to 13 residues.

The V call is TRBV5-1, the J call TRBJ1-3, with D possibly TRBD1 on 5 matching bases. The CDR3 loop spans 17 amino acids. With 0 bases removed from V and 0 bases from J, the gap between germline ends came to 13 bases. Germline V gene lookup returns CDR1 SGHRS and CDR2 YFSETQ. As DNA, the CDR3 is TGCGCCAGCAGCTTGGAAGGCAGGGTAGACTCTGGAAACACCATATATTTT. Protein sequence: CASSLEGRVDSGNTIYF.

The gene calls are TRBV9 and TRBJ2-5; 9 bases agree with TRBD2. The V segment lost 4 bases and the J segment 5 bases; nucleotides outside the gene matches: 6. The CDR3 extends over 14 amino acids. Germline loops: CDR1 SGDLS, CDR2 YYNGEE. The CDR3 region has the DNA TGTGCCAGCAGCTCTAGCGGGACCTTCGAGACCCAGTACTTC. Encoded protein: CASSSSGTFETQYF.

This clone was seen just once. The genes are TRBV2 and TRBJ2-7, with D hard to call. Germline CDR1 and CDR2: SNHLY and FYNNEI. V lost 6 bases, J lost 0 bases, and 12 bases lay in between. The CDR3 runs 14 residues. Written as DNA, the CDR3 is TGTGCCAGCAGAGTGGACGGATACTCCTACGAGCAGTACTTC. Encoded protein: CASRVDGYSYEQYF.